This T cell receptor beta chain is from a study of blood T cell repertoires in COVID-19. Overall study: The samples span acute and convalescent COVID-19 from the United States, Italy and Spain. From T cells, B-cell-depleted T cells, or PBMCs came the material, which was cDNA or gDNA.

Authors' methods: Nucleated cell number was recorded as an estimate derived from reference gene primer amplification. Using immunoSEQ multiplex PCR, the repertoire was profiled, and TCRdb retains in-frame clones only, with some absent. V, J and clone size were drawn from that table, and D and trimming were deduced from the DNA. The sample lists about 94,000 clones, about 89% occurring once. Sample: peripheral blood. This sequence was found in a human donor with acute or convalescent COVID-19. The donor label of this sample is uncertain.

The CDR3: CASSQGLTGSLHEQYF. The CDR3 DNA sequence: TGCGCCAGCAGCCAAGGCCTGACAGGGAGTCTGCACGAGCAGTACTTC. The chain carries TRBV4-1 and TRBJ2-7, with TRBD1 matching 7 bases. CDR3 length equals 16 residues. Germline CDR1 MGHRA, CDR2 YSYEKL. Trimming cost V 1 base and J 5 bases; bases outside gene matches: 11.